A single sample is the source of the 17 T cell receptor beta chains below, sequenced in a study of shared clonotypes between healthy human individuals. Sequencing used immunoSEQ multiplex PCR; TCRdb keeps in-frame clones, though not all of them. The table records around 1.4 million clones, 98% of them present only once. Sample: naive CD4+ T cells sorted from blood. The sample's subset: CD45RA+ positively selected. Receptor source: a man aged 25 to 40 in good health.

The CDR3 loop is CASSLAGKVLLEQYF. CDR3 nucleotides: TGTGCCAGCAGTTTGGCTGGAAAGGTACTTTTAGAGCAGTACTTC. This chain uses TRBV28 with TRBJ2-7; D is uncertain. CDR3 length equals 15 residues. Trimming shortened V by 3 bases and J by 7 bases, and 19 bases separated the two germline ends. Germline CDR1 is MDHEN and CDR2 is SYDVKM.

This clone came up once. The rearrangement uses TRBV21-1 and TRBJ2-1; the table gives TRBD2 as D, unverified against the DNA. TRBV21-1 is a pseudogene segment. This CDR3 is 18 amino acids long. In DNA, the CDR3 is TGTGCCAGCAGCAAAGGCCCGTTTAGGGCGGGAGGGCCCTGTGAGCAGTTCTTC. This translates into CASSKGPFRAGGPCEQFF.

Only one count was recorded for this clone. The chain has TRBV18 and TRBJ1-5, with 9 bases matching TRBD1. V lost 5 bases, J lost 6 bases, and 11 bases stayed unmatched. CDR1 is KGHSH, CDR2 LQKENI, per germline. The CDR3 contains 16 residues. CDR3 region: CASSSLTGTGIQPQHF. CDR3 DNA sequence: TGTGCCAGCTCATCCTTAACCGGGACAGGGATTCAGCCCCAGCATTTT.

DNA for the CDR3: TGCGCCAGCAGCCAAGTGTCCCCCTCTAGGCAGCGGCACTACGAGCAGTACTTC. As protein: CASSQVSPSRQRHYEQYF. This chain joins TRBV4-3 and TRBJ2-7; D may be TRBD2 (5 bases). Germline V gene data show CDR1 as LGHNA and CDR2 as YSLEER. This CDR3 has 18 residues. The germline V and J ends were trimmed by 1 base and 3 bases, with 22 bases remaining between them.

The chain employs TRBV11-2 and TRBJ2-7; 12 bases line up with TRBD2. V was pared by 1 base and J by 0 bases, with 7 bases of the junction left unmatched. The CDR3 is made up of 18 amino acids. Germline V CDR1 and CDR2: SGHAT, FQNNGV. The CDR3 region has the DNA TGTGCCAGCAGCTTAGCCCACCGGACTAGCGGGGTCTCCTACGAGCAGTACTTC. It yields the protein CASSLAHRTSGVSYEQYF.

The gene calls are TRBV21-1 and TRBJ2-1; the D call TRBD1 from the table was never checked on the DNA. TRBV21-1 corresponds to a pseudogene. This CDR3 has 16 amino acids. CDR3 sequence: CASSKNTGFPYNEQFF. CDR3 DNA: TGTGCCAGCAGCAAGAATACAGGTTTCCCCTACAATGAGCAGTTCTTC.

A remark on this clone: In the same sample, other DNA sequences code for this CDR3. The chain employs TRBV28 and TRBJ2-7, with D possibly TRBD1 on 5 matching bases. The V gene's germline CDR1 is MDHEN and CDR2 SYDVKM. This CDR3 has 13 residues. Trimming cost V 2 bases and J 2 bases, with 7 bases left between them. As DNA, the CDR3 is TGTGCCAGCAGTTTACTAGGGGCCTACGAGCAGTACTTC. Its protein is CASSLLGAYEQYF.

The genes are TRBV5-1 and TRBJ2-5; D unresolved. Germline V gene data show CDR1 as SGHRS and CDR2 as YFSETQ. V dropped 3 bases and J dropped 1 base, with 10 bases sitting between them. This CDR3 has 14 residues. The CDR3 nucleotides are TGCGCCAGCAGCTCCTCACGACCCCAAGAGACCCAGTACTTC. Protein sequence: CASSSSRPQETQYF.

The J gene is TRBJ2-3, the V gene TRBV5-1; TRBD2 matches 7 bases. The germline V gene has CDR1 SGHRS and CDR2 YFSETQ. This CDR3 comprises 14 residues. Losses at the gene ends were 7 bases for V and 0 bases for J; bases not matched to a gene: 5. CDR3 amino acids: CASFYSGSTDTQYF. CDR3 bases: TGCGCCAGCTTCTATAGCGGGAGCACAGATACGCAGTATTTT.

In regard to this clone: The junction differs from germline at one of its ends, possibly a read error. This chain joins TRBV29-1 and TRBJ1-2, with 7 bases lining up with TRBD1. Germline values: CDR1 SQVTM, CDR2 ANQGSEA. The CDR3 length is 10 residues. The CDR3 reads CSVTGEGCTF. In nucleotides, the CDR3 is TGCAGCGTAACAGGGGAGGGCTGCACCTTC.

The chain joins TRBV27 to TRBJ1-2, with D maybe TRBD1 (5 bases). The CDR3 is 14 residues long. V was shortened by 3 bases and J by 1 base, with 9 bases between the two germline ends. Germline-derived CDR1 and CDR2 are MNHEY and SMNVEV (reference sequence). The CDR3 region is CASSFGGVNYGYTF. The CDR3 DNA reads TGTGCCAGCAGTTTTGGGGGTGTTAACTATGGCTACACCTTC.

The chain recombines TRBV9 with TRBJ1-3; the D is unclear. CDR3 length equals 17 residues. Germline values: CDR1 SGDLS, CDR2 YYNGEE. With 1 base removed from V and 0 bases from J, the gap between germline ends came to 14 bases. CDR3 DNA sequence: TGTGCCAGCAGCGTAACCCCGAACCCCTTCTCTGGAAACACCATATATTTT. It encodes CASSVTPNPFSGNTIYF.

The chain combines TRBV27 with TRBJ2-1; unclear D gene. Trimming pared 6 bases from V and 4 bases from J, leaving 22 bases between. Germline V CDR1 and CDR2: MNHEY, SMNVEV (reference sequence). The CDR3 sequence is 17 residues long. The CDR3 DNA is TGTGCCAGCAGCTCGACCCTCAGCCACCGGCGGTACAATGAGCAGTTCTTC. It codes for CASSSTLSHRRYNEQFF.

The chain uses TRBV6-5 and TRBJ2-7; D unclear. The CDR3 has 14 amino acids. The V gene lost 0 bases and the J gene lost 2 bases, with 8 bases spanning the gap. Per the germline V gene, CDR1 is MNHEY and CDR2 is SVGAGI. CDR3 sequence reads: CASSYSENTYEQYF. In DNA form, the CDR3 reads TGTGCCAGCAGTTACTCGGAAAATACCTACGAGCAGTACTTC.

The V gene is TRBV9, the J gene TRBJ2-5; D may match TRBD1 or TRBD2 (5 bases each). CDR3 length equals 13 residues. CDR1 and CDR2 (germline): SGDLS, YYNGEE. V was cut by 3 bases and J by 5 bases, with 11 bases left in between. The CDR3 DNA reads TGTGCCAGCAGCGCCCCGGGGCGGGAGACCCAGTACTTC. Its translation: CASSAPGRETQYF. Supplemented by reference TRBV9 and TRBJ2-5, the full variable domain reads DSGVTQTPKHLITATGQRVTLRCSPRSGDLSVYWYQQSLDQGLQFLIQYYNGEERAKGNILERFSAQQFPDLHSELNLSSLELGDSALYFCASSAPGRETQYFGPGTRLLVL.

V and J are TRBV7-8 and TRBJ2-5, with D perhaps matching TRBD1 (6 bases). Trimming cost V 1 base and J 5 bases, with 23 bases left between them. Germline V CDR1 and CDR2: SGHVS, FQNEAQ. The CDR3 spans 18 residues. CDR3 nucleotides: TGTGCCAGCAGCTTAGTCCGGGGCGTAGGGGGAGTTAGGGAGACCCAGTACTTC. It translates to CASSLVRGVGGVRETQYF.

This clone was counted once. The chain has TRBV19 and TRBJ2-7; TRBD1 matches 7 bases. Losses at the gene ends were 4 bases for V and 1 base for J; bases not matched to a gene: 10. The germline V gene encodes CDR1 LNHDA and CDR2 SQIVND (reference sequence). The CDR3 is 16 residues long. The DNA for the CDR3 is TGTGCCAGTAGTAAAAGACAGGGTTTGGTATCCTACGAGCAGTACTTC. It encodes CASSKRQGLVSYEQYF.